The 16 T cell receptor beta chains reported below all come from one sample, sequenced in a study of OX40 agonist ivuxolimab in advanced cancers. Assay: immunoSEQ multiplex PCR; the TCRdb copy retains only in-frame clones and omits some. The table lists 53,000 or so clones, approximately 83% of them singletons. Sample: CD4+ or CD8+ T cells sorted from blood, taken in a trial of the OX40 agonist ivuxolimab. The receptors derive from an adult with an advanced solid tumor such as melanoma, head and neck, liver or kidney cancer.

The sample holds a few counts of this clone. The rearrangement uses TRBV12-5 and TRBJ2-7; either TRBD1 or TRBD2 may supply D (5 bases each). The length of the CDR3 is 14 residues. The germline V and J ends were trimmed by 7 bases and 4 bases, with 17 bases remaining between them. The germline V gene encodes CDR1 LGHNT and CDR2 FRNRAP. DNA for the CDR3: TGTGCTAGTGCCCCCGGGGCAGGTGGTTACGAGCAGTACTTC. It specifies CASAPGAGGYEQYF.

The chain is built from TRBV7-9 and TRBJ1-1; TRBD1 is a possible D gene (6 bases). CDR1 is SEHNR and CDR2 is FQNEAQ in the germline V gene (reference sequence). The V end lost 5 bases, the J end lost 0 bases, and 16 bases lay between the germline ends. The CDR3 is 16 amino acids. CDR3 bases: TGTGCCAGCAGCCCTACAGGGAGATTAGTGAACACTGAAGCTTTCTTT. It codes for CASSPTGRLVNTEAFF.

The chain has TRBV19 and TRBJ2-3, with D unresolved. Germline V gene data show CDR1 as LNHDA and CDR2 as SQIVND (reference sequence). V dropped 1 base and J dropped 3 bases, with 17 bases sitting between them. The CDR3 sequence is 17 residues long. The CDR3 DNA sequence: TGTGCCAGTAGTATAGGGCAGACGACCCTTGTAACAGATACGCAGTATTTT. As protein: CASSIGQTTLVTDTQYF. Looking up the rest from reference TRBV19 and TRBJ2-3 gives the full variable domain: DGGITQSPKYLFRKEGQNVTLSCEQNLNHDAMYWYRQDPGQGLRLIYYSQIVNDFQKGDIAEGYSVSREKKESFPLTVTSAQKNPTAFYLCASSIGQTTLVTDTQYFGPGTRLTVL.

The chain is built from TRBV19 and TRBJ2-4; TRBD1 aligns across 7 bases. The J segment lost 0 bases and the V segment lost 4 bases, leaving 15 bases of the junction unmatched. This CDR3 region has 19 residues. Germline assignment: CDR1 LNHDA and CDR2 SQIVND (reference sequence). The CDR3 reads CASSTGQSKGALAKNIQYF. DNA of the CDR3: TGTGCCAGTAGTACCGGACAGTCAAAGGGGGCCCTAGCCAAAAACATTCAGTACTTC.

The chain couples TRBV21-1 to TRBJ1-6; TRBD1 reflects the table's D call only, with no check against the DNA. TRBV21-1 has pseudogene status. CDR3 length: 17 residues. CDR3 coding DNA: TGTGCCAGCAGCAACCCGCGAGGTTCAGGGATTAATTCACCCCTCCACTTT. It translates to CASSNPRGSGINSPLHF.

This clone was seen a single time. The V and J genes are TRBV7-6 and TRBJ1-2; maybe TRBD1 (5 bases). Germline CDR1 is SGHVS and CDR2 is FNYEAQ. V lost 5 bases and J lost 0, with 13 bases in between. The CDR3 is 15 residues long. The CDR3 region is CASSPRWGPNYGYTF. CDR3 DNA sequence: TGTGCCAGCAGCCCACGATGGGGCCCTAACTATGGCTACACCTTC.

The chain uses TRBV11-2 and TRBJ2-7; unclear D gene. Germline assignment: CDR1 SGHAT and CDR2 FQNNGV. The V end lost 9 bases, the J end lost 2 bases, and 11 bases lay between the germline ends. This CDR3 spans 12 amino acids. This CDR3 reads CASKEAAYEQYF. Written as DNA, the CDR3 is TGTGCCAGTAAAGAAGCAGCCTACGAGCAGTACTTC.

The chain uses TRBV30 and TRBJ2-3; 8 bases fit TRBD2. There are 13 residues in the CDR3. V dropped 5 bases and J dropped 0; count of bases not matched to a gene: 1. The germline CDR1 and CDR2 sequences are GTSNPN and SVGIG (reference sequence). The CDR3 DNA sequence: TGTGCCTGGTTAGCGGGAAGCACAGATACGCAGTATTTT. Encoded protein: CAWLAGSTDTQYF.

In DNA form, the CDR3 reads TGTGCCAGCAGCCGATCCCGGCCTGCAACTAATGAAAAACTGTTTTTT. Translating gives CASSRSRPATNEKLFF. The chain couples TRBV5-4 to TRBJ1-4; D ambiguous. The CDR3 totals 16 residues. Germline-derived CDR1 and CDR2 are SGHNT and YYREEE (reference sequence). Trimming removed 4 bases at V and 0 bases at J, with 13 bases between.

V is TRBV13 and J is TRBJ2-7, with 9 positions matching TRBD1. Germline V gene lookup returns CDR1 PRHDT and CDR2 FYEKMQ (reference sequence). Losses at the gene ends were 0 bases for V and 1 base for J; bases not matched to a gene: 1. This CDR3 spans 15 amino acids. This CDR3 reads CASSLGQGASYEQYF. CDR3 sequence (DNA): TGTGCCAGCAGCTTAGGACAGGGGGCATCCTACGAGCAGTACTTC.

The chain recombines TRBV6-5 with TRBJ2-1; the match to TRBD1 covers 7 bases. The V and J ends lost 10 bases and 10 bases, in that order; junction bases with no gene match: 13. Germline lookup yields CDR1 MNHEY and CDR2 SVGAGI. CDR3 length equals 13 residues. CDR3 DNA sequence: TGTGCCACAGGGGGTAGTAGTCAGCGGGAGCAGTTCTTC. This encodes CATGGSSQREQFF.

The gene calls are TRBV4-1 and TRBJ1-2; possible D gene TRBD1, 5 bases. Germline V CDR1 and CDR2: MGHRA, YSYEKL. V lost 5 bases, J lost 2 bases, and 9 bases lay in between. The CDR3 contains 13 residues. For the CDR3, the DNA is TGCGCCAGCAGCAAAAGGGACAACTATGGCTACACCTTC. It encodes CASSKRDNYGYTF.

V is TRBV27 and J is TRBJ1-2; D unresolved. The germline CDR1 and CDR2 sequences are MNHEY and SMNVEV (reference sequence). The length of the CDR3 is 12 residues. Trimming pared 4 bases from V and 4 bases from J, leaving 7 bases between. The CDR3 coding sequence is TGTGCCAGCAGTTCCCCCGTCTATGGCTACACCTTC. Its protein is CASSSPVYGYTF.

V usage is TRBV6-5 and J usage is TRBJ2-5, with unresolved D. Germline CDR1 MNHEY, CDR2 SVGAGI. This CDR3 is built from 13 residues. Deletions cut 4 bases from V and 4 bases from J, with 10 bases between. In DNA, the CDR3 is TGTGCCAGCAGTTCGCATACCGGAGAGACCCAGTACTTC. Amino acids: CASSSHTGETQYF.

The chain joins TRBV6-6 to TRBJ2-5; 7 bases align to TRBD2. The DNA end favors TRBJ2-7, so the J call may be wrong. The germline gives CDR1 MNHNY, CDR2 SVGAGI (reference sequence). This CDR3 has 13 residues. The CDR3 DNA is TGTGCCAGCAGGAGCGGGACCAACTACGAGCAGTACTTC. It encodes CASRSGTNYEQYF.

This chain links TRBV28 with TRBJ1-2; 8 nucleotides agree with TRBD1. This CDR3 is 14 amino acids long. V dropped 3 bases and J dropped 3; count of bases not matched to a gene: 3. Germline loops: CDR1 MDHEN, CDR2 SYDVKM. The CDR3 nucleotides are TGTGCCAGCAGTTTCCAGGGGGCGCACTATGGCTACACCTTC. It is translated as CASSFQGAHYGYTF.